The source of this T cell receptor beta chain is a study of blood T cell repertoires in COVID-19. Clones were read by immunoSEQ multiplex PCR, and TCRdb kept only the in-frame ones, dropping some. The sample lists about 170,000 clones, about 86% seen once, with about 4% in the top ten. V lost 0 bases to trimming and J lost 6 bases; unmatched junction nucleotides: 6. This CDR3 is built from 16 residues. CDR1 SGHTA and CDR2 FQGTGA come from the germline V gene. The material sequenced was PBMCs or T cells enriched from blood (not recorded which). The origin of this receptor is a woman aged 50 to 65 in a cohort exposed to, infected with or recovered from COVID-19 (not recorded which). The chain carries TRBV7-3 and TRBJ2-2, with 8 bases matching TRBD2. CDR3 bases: TGTGCCAGCAGCTTAACGGGACTAGGAGTTTCCGGGGAGCTGTTTTTT. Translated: CASSLTGLGVSGELFF.